These 2 T cell receptor beta chains share one sample of origin, sequenced in a study of beta chain features in type 1 diabetes. The sequenced template was cDNA made from the entire isolated RNA. The assay was immunoSEQ multiplex PCR, and TCRdb's table has in-frame clones only and misses some. The table lists 60,000 or so clones, around 50% of them singletons. These receptors' antigens are unknown. Study outcomes and limitations: There was a moderate but significant shortening of TCRB CDR3s in all four CD4+ subsets of Type 1 diabetes patients.

The sequenced sample was Tregs from blood. All receptors derive from a woman aged 40-49 years with type 1 diabetes.

This chain joins TRBV7-3 and TRBJ1-1; D is unresolved. V dropped 1 base and J dropped 3 bases, with 9 bases sitting between them. CDR3 length equals 14 residues. Germline loops: CDR1 SGHTA, CDR2 FQGTGA. The CDR3 coding sequence is TGTGCCAGCAGCTTAAGCGGTGAGCACACTGAAGCTTTCTTT. Protein: CASSLSGEHTEAFF. The entire variable domain, with the rest obtained from reference TRBV7-3 and TRBJ1-1, is as follows: GAGVSQTPSNKVTEKGKYVELRCDPISGHTALYWYRQSLGQGPEFLIYFQGTGAADDSGLPNDRFFAVRPEGSVSTLKIQRTERGDSAVYLCASSLSGEHTEAFFGQGTRLTVV.

This rearrangement joins TRBV18 to TRBJ1-5, with D possibly matching TRBD1 (6 bases). V shed 2 bases and J shed 5 bases, with 13 bases lying between them. CDR3 length: 15 amino acids. Germline V lookup: CDR1 KGHSH, CDR2 LQKENI. CDR3 region: CASSPSDRKDQPQHF. The CDR3 DNA is TGTGCCAGCTCACCATCGGACAGAAAGGATCAGCCCCAGCATTTT.